These 25 T cell receptor beta chains originate from one sample sequenced in a study of T cells in Graves' hyperthyroidism and ophthalmopathy. Amplification targeted TCR beta CDR3 regions from RNA transcripts. HTBI primers drove first-round RT-PCR of the TCR CDR3. TCRdb recomputed calls from the multiplex PCR reads with MiXCR, one row per CDR3 protein. The table shows 650,000 to 850,000 distinct CDR3 sequences, with about 19% occurring only once. The source material was blood. The source is a woman between 50 and 59 years old with Graves' hyperthyroidism that later progressed to Graves' ophthalmopathy.

This clonotype was counted a few times. The chain has TRBV30 and TRBJ1-2; D gene unclear. CDR1 GTSNPN and CDR2 SVGIG come from the germline V gene (reference sequence). V was cut by 0 bases and J by 7 bases, with 12 bases left in between. The CDR3 totals 13 residues. The CDR3 loop reads CAWSVASSGGYTF. The CDR3 DNA sequence: TGTGCCTGGAGTGTAGCCTCTTCGGGTGGCTACACCTTC.

There are many counts of this clonotype. The gene calls are TRBV2 and TRBJ1-2, with TRBD1 matching 9 bases. This CDR3 spans 14 amino acids. The V gene's germline CDR1 is SNHLY and CDR2 FYNNEI. The ends lost 2 bases at V and 5 bases at J; junction bases unmatched: 3. For the CDR3, the DNA is TGTGCCAGCAGTGAAACGGGACAGGGTTATGGCTACACCTTC. Protein: CASSETGQGYGYTF.

This clonotype has ten or more counts. The rearrangement uses TRBV9 and TRBJ1-2, with D unclear. The CDR3 runs 15 residues. V lost 0 bases, J lost 7 bases, and 16 bases lay in between. Germline lookup yields CDR1 SGDLS and CDR2 YYNGEE. The CDR3 coding sequence is TGTGCCAGCAGCGTAGGGTCAGCCACTATGAGTGGCTACACCTTC. Its translation is CASSVGSATMSGYTF. The whole variable domain, remainder taken from reference TRBV9 and TRBJ1-2, is DSGVTQTPKHLITATGQRVTLRCSPRSGDLSVYWYQQSLDQGLQFLIQYYNGEERAKGNILERFSAQQFPDLHSELNLSSLELGDSALYFCASSVGSATMSGYTFGSGTRLTVV.

This clonotype was seen ten or more times. CDR3 protein: CASSYSAGFSGNTIYF. CDR3 sequence (DNA): TGTGCCAGCAGTTACTCCGCAGGATTCTCTGGAAACACCATATATTTT. The gene calls are TRBV6-6 and TRBJ1-3, with no clear D. CDR3 size: 16 residues. V lost 0 bases and J lost 0, with 9 bases in between. Germline CDR1 is MNHNY and CDR2 is SVGAGI (reference sequence).

The sample holds many counts of this clonotype. The V call is TRBV11-2, the J call TRBJ2-3; TRBD2 matches 14 bases. The CDR3 sequence is 16 residues long. V shed 8 bases, J shed 2 bases, and the junction held 6 bases outside the gene matches. Germline CDR1 and CDR2: SGHAT and FQNNGV. The CDR3 bases are TGTGCCAGCCGGACTAGCGGGGGGACTGCCACAGATACGCAGTATTTT. It is translated as CASRTSGGTATDTQYF. Using reference TRBV11-2 and TRBJ2-3 for the parts outside the CDR3, the full variable domain is EAGVAQSPRYKIIEKRQSVAFWCNPISGHATLYWYQQILGQGPKLLIQFQNNGVVDDSQLPKDRFSAERLKGVDSTLKIQPAKLEDSAVYLCASRTSGGTATDTQYFGPGTRLTVL.

Ten or more counts support this clonotype. The chain employs TRBV9 and TRBJ2-3, with 10 bases aligning to TRBD1. The junction had 4 bases not matched to a gene; V was cut back by 0 bases and J by 9 bases. Germline V gene lookup returns CDR1 SGDLS and CDR2 YYNGEE. The length of the CDR3 is 14 residues. DNA for the CDR3: TGTGCCAGCAGCGTAGAGACAGGGGGCGTCACGCAGTATTTT. This encodes CASSVETGGVTQYF.

V usage is TRBV6-2 or TRBV6-3 and J usage is TRBJ1-1; 12 bases are shared with TRBD1. Trimming cost V 4 bases and J 10 bases; bases outside gene matches: 13. The germline V gene encodes CDR1 MNHEY and CDR2 SVGEGT. There are 16 residues in the CDR3. The CDR3 is CASSLNPGTGGERAFF. Here the CDR3 DNA reads TGTGCCAGCAGTTTAAACCCCGGGACAGGGGGCGAGAGAGCTTTCTTT.

A few counts support this clonotype. The rearrangement links TRBV7-9 to TRBJ1-2, with a tentative D call TRBD1 (5 bases). The CDR3 length is 13 residues. Germline assignment: CDR1 SEHNR and CDR2 FQNEAQ (reference sequence). The V and J ends lost 5 bases and 7 bases respectively, with 14 bases between them. CDR3 DNA: TGTGCCAGCAGCACCGGGACCTTGGGTGGCTACACCTTC. Protein: CASSTGTLGGYTF.

This clonotype was found many times. The V call is TRBV12-3 or TRBV12-4, the J call TRBJ1-1; 8 nucleotides match TRBD1. With 0 bases clipped from V and 11 bases from J, the junction kept 8 bases outside the gene matches. The CDR3 has 14 amino acids. The CDR3 DNA reads as TGTGCCAGCAGTTTAGCCGGACAGGGCCGAAGGGCTTTCTTT. Translation: CASSLAGQGRRAFF.

Only a few counts were recorded for this clonotype. The V gene is TRBV6-1, the J gene TRBJ1-4; tentatively, D is TRBD1 (6 bases). The CDR3 loop spans 14 amino acids. The V gene lost 2 bases and the J gene lost 7 bases, with 11 bases spanning the gap. Germline V gene lookup returns CDR1 MNHNS and CDR2 SASEGT. In DNA, the CDR3 is TGTGCCAGCAGTGAACACAGGGAAGTTGAAAAACTGTTTTTT. Protein sequence: CASSEHREVEKLFF.

This clonotype was seen at least ten times. V gene TRBV7-9 combines with J gene TRBJ1-1; possibly TRBD1 for D (5 bases). V dropped 4 bases and J dropped 4 bases, with 19 bases sitting between them. Germline V lookup: CDR1 SEHNR, CDR2 FQNEAQ (reference sequence). The CDR3 spans 16 residues. DNA for the CDR3: TGTGCCAGCAGCTCAGAAAGGGGACCCTCAGGCACTGAAGCTTTCTTT. As protein: CASSSERGPSGTEAFF. Full variable domain (remainder filled in from reference TRBV7-9 and TRBJ1-1): DTGVSQNPRHKITKRGQNVTFRCDPISEHNRLYWYRQTLGQGPEFLTYFQNEAQLEKSRLLSDRFSAERPKGSFSTLEIQRTEQGDSAMYLCASSSERGPSGTEAFFGQGTRLTVV.

In its sample, this clonotype was seen many times. This chain connects TRBV2 to TRBJ2-3; the match to TRBD2 covers 9 bases. The CDR3 is made up of 17 amino acids. Trimming removed 3 bases from V and 0 bases from J; junction bases left unmatched: 7. CDR1 is SNHLY, CDR2 FYNNEI, per germline. The CDR3 sequence is CASSDSMTSGSTDTQYF. CDR3 nucleotides: TGTGCCAGCAGTGACTCGATGACTAGCGGTAGCACAGATACGCAGTATTTT. The whole variable domain, filled in from reference TRBV2 and TRBJ2-3, reads EPEVTQTPSHQVTQMGQEVILRCVPISNHLYFYWYRQILGQKVEFLVSFYNNEISEKSEIFDDQFSVERPDGSNFTLKIRSTKLEDSAMYFCASSDSMTSGSTDTQYFGPGTRLTVL.

This clonotype was observed many times. The chain combines TRBV3-1 with TRBJ1-5; tentative D call: TRBD1 (6 bases). V lost 4 bases and J lost 7, with 17 bases in between. The CDR3 sequence is 15 residues long. CDR1 is LGHDT and CDR2 is YNNKEL in the germline V gene (reference sequence). The CDR3 DNA reads TGTGCCAGCAGCCGGTACAGGGATTCGGGGCAGCCCCAGCATTTT. This encodes CASSRYRDSGQPQHF.

The chain has TRBV10-3 and TRBJ1-1, with D possibly matching TRBD1 (5 bases). CDR1 is ENHRY and CDR2 is SYGVKD in the germline V gene. The CDR3 is 12 amino acids. The ends were cut back, 6 bases at V and 10 bases at J, with 15 bases in the middle. The CDR3 reads CAISEPGSGAFF. CDR3 nucleotides: TGTGCCATCAGCGAACCAGGGTCCGGAGCTTTCTTT.

In this sample, this clonotype turned up many times. This chain connects TRBV27 to TRBJ1-1, with 9 bases aligning to TRBD1. Germline V gene sequence: CDR1 MNHEY, CDR2 SMNVEV (reference sequence). V was clipped by 1 base and J by 5 bases; unmatched bases: 8. The length of the CDR3 is 16 residues. The CDR3 DNA reads as TGTGCCAGCAGTTTATTGCCGGGGACAGGGAGAACTGAAGCTTTCTTT. Protein: CASSLLPGTGRTEAFF.

This clonotype was counted a few times. The chain has TRBV2 and TRBJ1-2; 7 positions agree with TRBD1. The ends lost 4 bases at V and 6 bases at J; junction bases unmatched: 5. The CDR3 runs to 13 residues. The germline V gene encodes CDR1 SNHLY and CDR2 FYNNEI. CDR3 nucleotides: TGTGCCAGCAGTGTTGGCAGGGGGGATGGCTACACCTTC. Protein: CASSVGRGDGYTF.

In its sample, this clonotype was seen many times. The J gene is TRBJ1-5, the V gene TRBV18, with D possibly TRBD1 on 6 matching bases. The CDR3 totals 14 residues. The germline V gene has CDR1 KGHSH and CDR2 LQKENI. Trimming removed 8 bases from V and 0 bases from J, with 11 bases in between. CDR3 bases: TGTGCCAGCACAGGGACCTATAGCAATCAGCCCCAGCATTTT. Translating it yields CASTGTYSNQPQHF.

This sequence joins TRBV12-5 and TRBJ2-7; no clear D. Germline loops: CDR1 LGHNT, CDR2 FRNRAP. V lost 8 bases and J lost 3, with 11 bases in between. The CDR3 totals 12 residues. The CDR3 here is CASIGPYYEQYF. CDR3 nucleotides: TGTGCTAGTATTGGCCCCTACTACGAGCAGTACTTC.

This clonotype came up many times. This chain connects TRBV20-1 to TRBJ2-3; D possibly matches TRBD1 or TRBD2 (5 bases each). From germline, CDR1 is DFQATT and CDR2 SNEGSKA (reference sequence). The germline V and J ends were trimmed by 0 bases and 0 bases, with 10 bases remaining between them. This CDR3 is 15 amino acids long. The CDR3 is CSARDPGRSTDTQYF. The CDR3 DNA is TGCAGTGCTAGAGACCCGGGACGAAGCACAGATACGCAGTATTTT.

CDR3 protein: CASSYSAGQYNNEQFF. CDR3 nucleotide sequence: TGTGCCAGCAGTTACTCGGCCGGGCAGTATAACAATGAGCAGTTCTTC. V is TRBV6-5 and J is TRBJ2-1; D is unclear. Germline values: CDR1 MNHEY, CDR2 SVGAGI. This CDR3 spans 16 amino acids. The V end lost 0 bases, the J end lost 5 bases, and 14 bases lay between the germline ends.

V gene TRBV7-8 combines with J gene TRBJ1-2; TRBD1 matches at 9 bases. The CDR3 spans 16 residues. V lost 5 bases to trimming and J lost 4 bases; unmatched junction nucleotides: 11. In germline, CDR1 is SGHVS, CDR2 FQNEAQ. CDR3 in amino acids: CASSLLQGAVGYGYTF. In DNA, the CDR3 is TGTGCCAGCAGCCTCCTACAGGGGGCGGTTGGCTATGGCTACACCTTC.

In its sample, this clonotype was seen a few times. This rearrangement joins TRBV19 to TRBJ2-7; TRBD2 aligns across 9 bases. Germline trimming cut 5 bases from V and 2 bases from J; bases unmatched to any gene: 10. There are 16 residues in the CDR3. Germline CDR1 is LNHDA and CDR2 is SQIVND (reference sequence). The CDR3 loop is CASSVTGTSPTYEQYF. CDR3 in DNA: TGTGCCAGTAGTGTCACCGGGACTAGCCCAACCTACGAGCAGTACTTC.

The genes are TRBV7-2 and TRBJ1-6, with TRBD1 as a possible D gene (5 bases). CDR1 SGHTA and CDR2 FQGNSA come from the germline V gene. This CDR3 region has 14 residues. V lost 5 bases and J 4 bases, leaving 9 bases between the germline ends. The CDR3: CASSPGVYNSPLHF. For the CDR3, the DNA is TGTGCCAGCAGCCCGGGGGTGTATAATTCACCCCTCCACTTT.

This clonotype was seen at least ten times. The chain links TRBV11-2 to TRBJ2-3; D is perhaps TRBD2 (7 bases). The CDR3 is 17 residues long. CDR1 is SGHAT and CDR2 is FQNNGV in the germline V gene. Trimming stripped 6 bases from V and 1 base from J, with 20 bases between. In nucleotides, the CDR3 is TGTGCCAGCAGTCCCTTAAGGCGGGGGCGCGGCACAGATACGCAGTATTTT. It is translated as CASSPLRRGRGTDTQYF.

This clonotype was counted ten times or more. The genes are TRBV20-1 and TRBJ1-5, with 9 bases fitting TRBD1. V lost 5 bases to trimming and J lost 4 bases; unmatched junction nucleotides: 9. CDR3 size: 15 residues. In germline, CDR1 is DFQATT, CDR2 SNEGSKA (reference sequence). In nucleotides, the CDR3 is TGCAGTGCTGACTCTCCGGGACAGGGAAATCAGCCCCAGCATTTT. Its protein product is CSADSPGQGNQPQHF.